This T cell receptor (beta chain) emerged from a study of radiation and T cells in renal cell carcinoma. V lost 2 bases, J lost 1 base, and 6 bases lay in between. Germline CDR1 and CDR2: SGHRS and YFSETQ. The CDR3 is made up of 14 amino acids. This clone was counted a single time. Documented time point: blood 4 weeks post-SBRT, at nephrectomy. Noted treatment: 15 Gy SBRT to primary tumor, nephrectomy 4 weeks later. Clear cell pathology was present in this patient's renal cell carcinoma. TCRdb keeps only in-frame clones here, not all; method: immunoSEQ multiplex PCR. The sample has under 200,000 clones, less than 90% seen once.

The sequence was collected from a woman aged 45-65 years with renal cell carcinoma. This specimen consisted of blood, obtained from a patient whose treatment included radiotherapy and nephrectomy. The chain joins TRBV5-1 to TRBJ2-2; D perhaps matches TRBD2 (5 bases). CDR3 coding DNA: TGCGCCAGCAGCTTTGCGGGGAACACCGGGGAGCTGTTTTTT. This gives the protein CASSFAGNTGELFF.